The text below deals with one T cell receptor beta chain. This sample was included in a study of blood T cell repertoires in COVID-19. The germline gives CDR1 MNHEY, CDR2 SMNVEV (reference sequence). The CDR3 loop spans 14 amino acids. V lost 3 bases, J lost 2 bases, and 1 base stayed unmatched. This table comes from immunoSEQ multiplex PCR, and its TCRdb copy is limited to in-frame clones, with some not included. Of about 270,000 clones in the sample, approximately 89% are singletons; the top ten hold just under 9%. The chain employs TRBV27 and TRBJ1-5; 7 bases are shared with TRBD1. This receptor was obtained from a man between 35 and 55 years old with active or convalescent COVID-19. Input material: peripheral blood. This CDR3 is CASSFQGGNQPQHF. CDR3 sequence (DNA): TGTGCCAGCAGTTTCCAGGGGGGCAATCAGCCCCAGCATTTT.